Sequencing of this T cell receptor beta chain was carried out in a study of blood T cells in healthy people across ages. Study results and limitations: There were more naive CD4+ cells and higher diversity in long-lived donors than in aged donors. The study found TCR beta diversity correlated strongly with naive T cell percentage.

Germline lookup yields CDR1 DFQATT and CDR2 SNEGSKA (reference sequence). V lost 6 bases, J lost 4 bases, and 11 bases lay in between. This CDR3 region has 12 residues. This clonotype was seen many times. Its antigen is not known. Sample-barcoded 5' priming and a J-beta primer mix drove a second PCR of 7 to 11 cycles. TCRdb reprocessed the 5' RACE reads with MiXCR, giving one entry per CDR3 protein. The data hold more than 700,000 distinct CDR3 sequences, with around 45% observed a single time. Sequenced material: blood. The chain combines TRBV20-1 with TRBJ2-3; D gene unclear. The origin of this receptor is a man older than 75 in good health. This CDR3 reads CSALGVADTQYF. For the CDR3, the DNA is TGCAGTGCCTTGGGCGTGGCAGATACGCAGTATTTT.